This entry concerns a single T cell receptor beta chain. This clonotype was observed many times. Its antigen has not been determined. Per-base qualities were not stored, and no clone one base away is much larger. Stable Graves' hyperthyroidism was defined as no progression to ophthalmopathy during 18 months of follow-up. Hyperthyroidism patients were newly diagnosed, had a disease duration of under 2 months, and were aged 18 to 65 years. Any patient with an uncontrolled infection, another autoimmune disease, pregnancy or lactation was excluded. Clinical symptoms, serum thyroxine and TRAb, thyroid ultrasound, and orbital computed tomography formed the basis for the diagnoses. PBMCs were isolated from approximately 10 ml of fresh peripheral blood by Ficoll-Paque density gradient centrifugation. Total RNA was extracted with Trizol reagent, and quality was checked on an Agilent 2100 Bioanalyzer. The data were taken from a study of T cells in Graves' hyperthyroidism and ophthalmopathy (dated by TCRdb to the late 2010s). With respect to the entire study: Peripheral blood samples were taken at the time of initial diagnosis, prior to any treatment. A discovery cohort of around 100 patients, 43 with Graves' ophthalmopathy and 55 to 65 with stable Graves' hyperthyroidism, was used to find distinguishing TCR V-J signatures. An independent validation cohort of 18 to 20 hyperthyroidism patients and 15 or so patients who later progressed to ophthalmopathy tested prospective prediction of ophthalmopathy. The roughly 90 discovery patients were divided at random into training and test sets in a 7:3 ratio. In addition, the study compared T-cell repertoires in thyroid tissue and in blood from about 6 Graves' hyperthyroidism patients. Once sampling was done, hyperthyroidism patients were given methimazole at a starting dose of 30 mg daily, whereas ophthalmopathy patients were given high-dose intravenous methylprednisolone. The paper reports TCR Vbeta CDR3 sequencing of over 130 peripheral blood samples: 43 ophthalmopathy, fewer than 80 hyperthyroidism and around 17 progressor patients. Study-wide conclusions, independent of this receptor: A 13 V-J signature model separated ophthalmopathy from stable hyperthyroidism, with about 90% sensitivity and about 81% specificity in cross-validation and 80%/75% in testing. Most expanded thyroid clonotypes (frequency above 0.001) were also detected in blood, a finding suggesting that blood repertoires may reflect thyroid immune responses. In validation, the model predicted progression to ophthalmopathy a median of about 6.5 months before onset, with approximately 71% sensitivity and about 75% specificity. No statistical method was used to fix the sample size in advance, and group allocation was not hidden from the investigators.

Inclusive of the bounding cysteine and phenylalanine, the CDR3 is 16 residues long. Only CDR3 DNA is held: 48 bases, read in frame from base 1. Trimmed from V: 5 bases; trimmed from J: 6 bases; junction bases lacking a gene match: 10. Per the germline V gene (reference sequence), DFQATT is the CDR1 and SNEGSKA is the CDR2. TCR beta CDR3 regions were amplified from RNA transcripts. The TCR CDR3 was subjected to a first round of RT-PCR using the HTBI primer set and the Qiagen OneStep RT-PCR kit. Libraries were constructed in a second round of multiplex PCR, after which size selection and purification were carried out. The libraries were sequenced on an Illumina HiSeq2000 using paired-end 100 bp reads. As for how the authors treated the data: SOAPnuke was used to process the raw data, with reads discarded if the reads contained adapters or uncalled bases, had a mean Phred below 15, or lacked an exact constant-primer or identifier match. High-quality paired reads were merged using COPE v1.2.5, and each unique nucleotide sequence was defined as a clonotype. Clonotypes were aligned to IMGT TRBV, TRBD and TRBJ reference segments using MiTCR v1.1. The analysis included only V-J combinations with a frequency above 0.0001, which together covered around 99% of the repertoires. The TCS score was defined as the ratio of F50 (clonal expansion) to E x V (chaos), calculated using BLOSUM62-based TCRdist between CDR3 peptides within each V-J. Welch's t-statistics and random forest reduced 514 V-J features to 13, which were used in a naive Bayes classifier (R e1071). The public reads were run again by TCRdb, first through fastp at Q25 and then through MiXCR, and only productive beta chains were kept. Rows are combined by CDR3 protein, so each entry shows the most common genes and DNA. TCRdb's processing, not the authors', yielded these V and J calls. The sample has some 300,000 distinct CDR3 sequences on record, around 13% of them singletons. 7.9% of the sample is taken by the ten largest.

The sequence was obtained from a woman between 40 and 50 years old with Graves' hyperthyroidism. Sample: blood. The rearranged chain carries TRBV20-1 and TRBJ1-6, with 10 bases aligning to TRBD1. CDR3 loop: CSALPLRDRGNSPLHF. The DNA sequence is given as TGCAGTGCTCTCCCCCTACGGGACAGGGGTAATTCACCCCTCCACTTT.